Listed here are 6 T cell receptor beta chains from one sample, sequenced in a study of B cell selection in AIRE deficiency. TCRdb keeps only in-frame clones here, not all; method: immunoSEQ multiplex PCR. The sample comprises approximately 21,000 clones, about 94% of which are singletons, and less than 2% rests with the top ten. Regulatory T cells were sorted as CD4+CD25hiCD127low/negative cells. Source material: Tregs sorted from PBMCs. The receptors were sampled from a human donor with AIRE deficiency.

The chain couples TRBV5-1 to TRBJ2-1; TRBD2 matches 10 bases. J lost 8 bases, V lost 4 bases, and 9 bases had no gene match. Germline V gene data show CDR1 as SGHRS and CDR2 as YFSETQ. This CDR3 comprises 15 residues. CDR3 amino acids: CASSGKREGPHEQFF. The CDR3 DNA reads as TGCGCCAGCAGCGGAAAGCGGGAGGGCCCCCATGAGCAGTTCTTC.

The CDR3 DNA sequence: TGTGCCAGCACCTCTGGCGGAACTAATGAAAAACTGTTTTTT. It translates to CASTSGGTNEKLFF. The chain joins TRBV6-1 to TRBJ1-4; the D is unclear. CDR1 and CDR2 (germline): MNHNS, SASEGT. Trimming removed 7 bases from V and 1 base from J, with 10 bases in between. The CDR3 loop spans 14 amino acids.

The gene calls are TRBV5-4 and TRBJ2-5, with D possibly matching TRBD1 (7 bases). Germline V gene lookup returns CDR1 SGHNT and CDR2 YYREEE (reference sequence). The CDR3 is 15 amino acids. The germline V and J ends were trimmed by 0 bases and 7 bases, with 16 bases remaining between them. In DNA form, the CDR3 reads TGTGCCAGCAGCTTGGGTGGGGGGCGGACAGGGACCCAGTACTTC. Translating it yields CASSLGGGRTGTQYF.

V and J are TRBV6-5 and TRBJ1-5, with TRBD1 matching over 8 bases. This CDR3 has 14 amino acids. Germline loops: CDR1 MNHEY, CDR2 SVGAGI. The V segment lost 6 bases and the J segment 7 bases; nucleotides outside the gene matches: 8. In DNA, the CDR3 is TGTGCCAGCAGACGAGGACAGGGAGGGCAGCCCCAGCATTTT. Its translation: CASRRGQGGQPQHF.

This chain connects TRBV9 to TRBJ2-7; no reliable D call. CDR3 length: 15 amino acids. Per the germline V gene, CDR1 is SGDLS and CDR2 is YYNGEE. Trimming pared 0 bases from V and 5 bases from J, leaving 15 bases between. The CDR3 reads CASSVGAMGFDEQYF. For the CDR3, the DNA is TGTGCCAGCAGCGTAGGAGCTATGGGGTTCGACGAGCAGTACTTC.

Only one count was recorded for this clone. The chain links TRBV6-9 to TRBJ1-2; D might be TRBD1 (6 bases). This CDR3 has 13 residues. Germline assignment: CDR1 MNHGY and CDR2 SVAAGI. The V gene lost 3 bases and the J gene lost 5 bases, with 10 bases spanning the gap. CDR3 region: CASSYQGQYGYTF. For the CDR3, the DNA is TGTGCCAGCAGTTACCAAGGACAGTATGGCTACACCTTC.